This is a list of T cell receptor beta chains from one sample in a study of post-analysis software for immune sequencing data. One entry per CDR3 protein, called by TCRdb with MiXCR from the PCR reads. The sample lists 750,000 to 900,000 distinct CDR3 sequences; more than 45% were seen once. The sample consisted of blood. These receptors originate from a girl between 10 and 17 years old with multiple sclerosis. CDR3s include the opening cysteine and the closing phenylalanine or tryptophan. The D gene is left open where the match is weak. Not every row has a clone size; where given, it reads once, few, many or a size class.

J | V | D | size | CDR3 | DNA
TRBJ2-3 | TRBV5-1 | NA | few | CASSLARLNIPLSTDTQYF | TGCGCCAGCAGCTTAGCCCGCCTTAATATCCCCCTTAGCACAGATACGCAGTATTTT
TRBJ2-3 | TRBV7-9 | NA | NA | CASSRPTTDTQYF | TGTGCCAGCAGCAGACCGACGACAGATACGCAGTATTTT
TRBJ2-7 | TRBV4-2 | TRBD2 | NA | CASSQEIVSGRAYEQYF | TGTGCCAGCAGCCAAGAAATAGTTAGCGGGAGGGCCTACGAGCAGTACTTC
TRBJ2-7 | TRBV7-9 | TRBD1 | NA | CASSLTGSSYNEQYF | TGTGCCAGCAGTTTGACAGGGAGCTCCTACAATGAGCAGTACTTC
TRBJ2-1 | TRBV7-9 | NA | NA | CASSLGLAVYEQFF | TGTGCCAGCAGCTTGGGGCTAGCAGTCTATGAGCAGTTCTTC
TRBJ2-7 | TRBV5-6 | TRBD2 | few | CASNVAGGISYEQYF | TGTGCCAGCAACGTAGCGGGAGGGATCTCCTACGAGCAGTACTTC
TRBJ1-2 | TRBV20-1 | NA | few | CSADGTSKGYTF | TGCAGTGCTGATGGGACATCCAAGGGCTACACCTTC
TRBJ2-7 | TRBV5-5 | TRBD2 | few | CASSLGLAATYEQYF | TGTGCCAGCAGCTTGGGACTAGCGGCCACCTACGAGCAGTACTTC
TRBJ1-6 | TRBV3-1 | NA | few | CASSQGSDNSPLHF | TGTGCCAGCAGCCAAGGGTCGGACAATTCACCCCTCCACTTT
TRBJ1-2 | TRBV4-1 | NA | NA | CASSQDSAAGFYGYTF | TGCGCCAGCAGCCAAGACAGTGCAGCTGGGTTCTATGGCTACACCTTC
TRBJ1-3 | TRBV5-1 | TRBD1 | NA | CASSLVGPTGGNSGNTIYF | TGCGCCAGCAGCTTGGTAGGACCGACAGGGGGCAACTCTGGAAACACCATATATTTT
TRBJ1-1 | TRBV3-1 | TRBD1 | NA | CASSQVPTGSTEAFF | TGTGCCAGCAGCCAAGTCCCGACAGGGAGCACTGAAGCTTTCTTT
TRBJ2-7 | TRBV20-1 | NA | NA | CSARDDEGPLEQYF | TGCAGTGCTAGAGATGACGAGGGCCCCCTCGAGCAGTACTTC
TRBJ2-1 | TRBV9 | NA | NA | CASSGTGFSYNEQFF | TGTGCCAGCAGCGGAACGGGGTTCTCCTACAATGAGCAGTTCTTC
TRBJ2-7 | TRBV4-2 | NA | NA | CASSQDPGLLYEQYF | TGTGCCAGCAGCCAAGATCCGGGACTTCTCTACGAGCAGTACTTC
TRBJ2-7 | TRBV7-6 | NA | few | CASSLDEGESYEQYF | TGTGCCAGCAGCTTGGACGAGGGAGAGTCCTACGAGCAGTACTTC
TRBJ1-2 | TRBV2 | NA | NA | CASSEAVGTLNYGYTF | TGTGCCAGCAGTGAAGCTGTGGGAACGCTTAACTATGGCTACACCTTC
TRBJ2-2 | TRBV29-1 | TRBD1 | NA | CSVEGDSLTGELFF | TGCAGCGTTGAGGGGGACAGTCTGACCGGGGAGCTGTTTTTT
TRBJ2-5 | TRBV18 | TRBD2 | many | CASSPRLAEETQYF | TGTGCCAGCTCACCCAGACTAGCAGAAGAGACCCAGTACTTC
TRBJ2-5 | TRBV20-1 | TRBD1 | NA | CSGGRTGRRETQYF | TGCAGTGGGGGTAGGACAGGGAGGAGAGAGACCCAGTACTTC
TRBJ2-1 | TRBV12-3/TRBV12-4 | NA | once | CASTIGPYNEQFF | TGTGCCAGCACTATAGGCCCCTACAATGAGCAGTTCTTC
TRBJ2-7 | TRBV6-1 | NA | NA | CASPLSPDSEQYF | TGTGCCAGCCCCCTCAGTCCCGACTCCGAGCAGTACTTC
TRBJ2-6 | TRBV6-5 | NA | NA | CAGSWSPGSGANVLTF | TGTGCCGGCAGTTGGTCCCCCGGTTCCGGGGCCAACGTCCTGACTTTC
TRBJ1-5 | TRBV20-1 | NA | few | CSAHFGAGNQPQHF | TGCAGTGCCCATTTCGGGGCAGGCAATCAGCCCCAGCATTTT
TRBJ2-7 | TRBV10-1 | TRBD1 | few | CANRTGTASYEQYF | TGCGCCAACAGAACCGGGACAGCCTCCTACGAGCAGTACTTC
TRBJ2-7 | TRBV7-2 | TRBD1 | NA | CASSLVGSTGGYEQYF | TGTGCCAGCAGCTTAGTGGGGTCAACAGGGGGCTACGAGCAGTACTTC
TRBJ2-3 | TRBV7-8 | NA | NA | CASSLEGSGRSTTDTQYF | TGTGCCAGCAGCTTAGAAGGGAGTGGGAGGTCGACGACAGATACGCAGTATTTT
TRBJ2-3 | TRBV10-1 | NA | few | CASSLSQDTQYF | TGCGCCAGCAGTCTCTCACAAGATACGCAGTATTTT
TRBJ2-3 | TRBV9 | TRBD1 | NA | CASSVEGQGASDTQYF | TGTGCCAGCAGCGTAGAGGGACAGGGGGCATCAGATACGCAGTATTTT